There are many counts of the clone carrying this T cell receptor (beta chain). Antigen: not known. What was amplified from RNA transcripts were TCR beta CDR3 regions. The TCR CDR3 was amplified in a first-round RT-PCR using the HTBI primer set. Via MiXCR, TCRdb re-called the multiplex PCR reads, giving one row per CDR3 protein. This table has more than 300,000 distinct CDR3 sequences, more than 14% appearing once. The source of the sample is a study of T cells in Graves' hyperthyroidism and ophthalmopathy. Study observations and caveats: Before onset, by a median of around six months, the model predicted ophthalmopathy.

The PBMCs studied were ones that came from 8 to 10 ml fresh peripheral blood. CDR3 length equals 13 residues. Germline-derived CDR1 and CDR2 are MGHRA and YSYEKL. V shed 3 bases and J shed 7 bases, with 10 bases lying between them. This sequence was found in a woman aged 30 to 39 with Graves' ophthalmopathy. The chain recombines TRBV4-1 with TRBJ1-5; D not resolved. Sequenced input: blood. The chain's CDR3 is CASSQWEGQPQHF. CDR3 coding DNA: TGCGCCAGCAGCCAGTGGGAGGGACAGCCCCAGCATTTT.